Listed below are T cell receptor beta chains from one sample, sequenced in a study of control samples from healthy donors and cancer patients. Generated by immunoSEQ multiplex PCR, the TCRdb table keeps only in-frame clones and is missing some. Of roughly 200,000 clones listed, around 94% are singletons. Sequences were obtained from blood. Receptors originate from a man aged 45-65 years in good health. Both conserved end residues are part of each CDR3. A D gene is named only where the DNA matches it firmly.

v_gene	j_gene	len	d_gene	CDR3aa
TRBV7-2	TRBJ2-7	14	TRBD1	CASSFGTVTYEQYF
TRBV28	TRBJ2-5	15	TRBD1	CASSLAGTGSRTQYF
TRBV28	TRBJ2-3	16	TRBD2	CASSSPGLAGGDTQYF
TRBV10-3	TRBJ2-5	14	-	CAIYSRGVEETQYF
TRBV2	TRBJ1-1	14	-	CASSVERQLTEAFF
TRBV15	TRBJ1-1	14	TRBD1	CATEGTGMNTEAFF
TRBV6-2/TRBV6-3	TRBJ2-3	14	-	CASSYFQGTDTQYF
TRBV2	TRBJ2-7	14	TRBD1	CASSVEDRSYEQYF
TRBV4-1	TRBJ2-2	14	-	CASRAGHDSGELFF
TRBV2	TRBJ2-3	21	TRBD1	CASSEGLGQGMIYLSTDTQYF
TRBV6-6	TRBJ1-5	13	-	CASTNQGNQPQHF
TRBV29-1	TRBJ2-6	12	-	CSAVSGANVLTF